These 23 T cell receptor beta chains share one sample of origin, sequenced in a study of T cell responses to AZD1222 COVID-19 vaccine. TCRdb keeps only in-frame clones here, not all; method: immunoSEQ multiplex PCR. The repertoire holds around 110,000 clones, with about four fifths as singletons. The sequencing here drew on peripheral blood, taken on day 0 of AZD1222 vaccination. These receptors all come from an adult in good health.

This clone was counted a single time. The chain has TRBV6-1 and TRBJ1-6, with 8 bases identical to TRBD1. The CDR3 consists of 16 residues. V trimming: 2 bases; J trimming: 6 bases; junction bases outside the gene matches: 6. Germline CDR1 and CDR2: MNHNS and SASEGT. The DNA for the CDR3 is TGTGCCAGCAGTGAAAGGGCAGGGGGCGGTAATTCACCCCTCCACTTT. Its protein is CASSERAGGGNSPLHF.

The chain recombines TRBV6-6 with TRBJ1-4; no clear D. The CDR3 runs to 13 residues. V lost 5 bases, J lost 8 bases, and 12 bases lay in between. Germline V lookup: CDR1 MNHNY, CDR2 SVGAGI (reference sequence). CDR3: CASSTGVGEKLFF. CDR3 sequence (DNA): TGTGCCAGCAGTACCGGGGTTGGAGAAAAACTGTTTTTT.

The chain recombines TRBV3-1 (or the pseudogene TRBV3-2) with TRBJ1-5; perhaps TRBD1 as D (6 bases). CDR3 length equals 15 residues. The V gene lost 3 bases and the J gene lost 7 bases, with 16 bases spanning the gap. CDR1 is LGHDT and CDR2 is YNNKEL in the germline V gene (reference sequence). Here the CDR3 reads CASSQGGGHPQPQHF. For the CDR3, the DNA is TGTGCCAGCAGCCAGGGGGGCGGACATCCCCAGCCCCAGCATTTT.

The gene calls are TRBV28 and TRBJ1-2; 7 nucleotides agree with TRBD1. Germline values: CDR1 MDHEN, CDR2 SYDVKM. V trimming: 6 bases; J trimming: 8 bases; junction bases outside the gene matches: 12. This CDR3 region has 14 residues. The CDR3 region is CASSPGGSTKGYTF. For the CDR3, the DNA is TGTGCCAGCAGCCCAGGGGGTTCGACTAAGGGCTACACCTTC.

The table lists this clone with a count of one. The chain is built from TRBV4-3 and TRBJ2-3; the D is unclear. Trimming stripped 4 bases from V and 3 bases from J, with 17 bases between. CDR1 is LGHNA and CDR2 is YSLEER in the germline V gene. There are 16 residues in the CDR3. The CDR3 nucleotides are TGCGCCAGCAGCCCCGAAGCGACCCGTCGGACAGATACGCAGTATTTT. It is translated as CASSPEATRRTDTQYF.

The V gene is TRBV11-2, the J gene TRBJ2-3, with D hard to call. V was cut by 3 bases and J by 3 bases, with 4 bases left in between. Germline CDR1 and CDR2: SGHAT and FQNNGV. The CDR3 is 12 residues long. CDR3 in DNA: TGTGCCAGCAGCTTGTGGACAGATACGCAGTATTTT. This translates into CASSLWTDTQYF.

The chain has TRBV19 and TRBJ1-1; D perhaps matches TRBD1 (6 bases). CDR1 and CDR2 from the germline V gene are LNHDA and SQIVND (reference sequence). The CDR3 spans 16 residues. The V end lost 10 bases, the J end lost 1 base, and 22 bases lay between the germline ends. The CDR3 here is CATRGVQGTRNTEAFF. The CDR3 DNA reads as TGTGCCACCAGGGGAGTTCAAGGGACAAGGAACACTGAAGCTTTCTTT.

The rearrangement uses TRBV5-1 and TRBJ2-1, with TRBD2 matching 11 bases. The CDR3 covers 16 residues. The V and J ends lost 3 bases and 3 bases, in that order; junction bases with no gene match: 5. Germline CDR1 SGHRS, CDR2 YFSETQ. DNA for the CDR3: TGCGCCAGCAGCTGGAAGACTAGCGGGGTCTACAATGAGCAGTTCTTC. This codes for CASSWKTSGVYNEQFF.

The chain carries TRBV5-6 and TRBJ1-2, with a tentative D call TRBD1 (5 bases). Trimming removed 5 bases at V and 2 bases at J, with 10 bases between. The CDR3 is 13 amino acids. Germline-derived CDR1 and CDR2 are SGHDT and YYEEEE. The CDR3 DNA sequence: TGTGCCAGCAGTCCGACAGAGAACTATGGCTACACCTTC. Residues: CASSPTENYGYTF.

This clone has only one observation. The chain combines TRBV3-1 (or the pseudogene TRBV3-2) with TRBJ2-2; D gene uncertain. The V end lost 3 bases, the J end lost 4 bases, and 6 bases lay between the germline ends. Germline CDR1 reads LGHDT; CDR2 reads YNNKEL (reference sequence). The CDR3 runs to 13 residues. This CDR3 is CASSQQATGELFF. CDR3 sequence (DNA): TGTGCCAGCAGCCAGCAGGCCACCGGGGAGCTGTTTTTT.

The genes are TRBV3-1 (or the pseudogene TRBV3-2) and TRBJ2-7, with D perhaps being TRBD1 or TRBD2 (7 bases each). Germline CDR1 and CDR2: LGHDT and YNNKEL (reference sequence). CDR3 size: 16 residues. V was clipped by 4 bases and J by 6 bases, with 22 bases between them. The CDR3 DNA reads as TGTGCCAGCAGCCCCAATTGGGCAGGGGGAGGGGCCGAGCAGTACTTC. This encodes CASSPNWAGGGAEQYF.

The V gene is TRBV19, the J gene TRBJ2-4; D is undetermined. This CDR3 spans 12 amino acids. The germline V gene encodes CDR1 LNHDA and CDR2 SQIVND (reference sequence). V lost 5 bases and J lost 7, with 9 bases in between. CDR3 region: CASSPRLNIQYF. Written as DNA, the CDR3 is TGTGCCAGTAGTCCCCGGCTGAACATTCAGTACTTC.

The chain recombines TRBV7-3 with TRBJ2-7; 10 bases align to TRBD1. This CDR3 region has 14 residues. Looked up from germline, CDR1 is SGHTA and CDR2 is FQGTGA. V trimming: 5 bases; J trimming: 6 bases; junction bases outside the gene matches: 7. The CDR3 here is CASSKTGGPLEQYF. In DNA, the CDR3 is TGTGCCAGCAGCAAGACAGGGGGCCCCCTCGAGCAGTACTTC.

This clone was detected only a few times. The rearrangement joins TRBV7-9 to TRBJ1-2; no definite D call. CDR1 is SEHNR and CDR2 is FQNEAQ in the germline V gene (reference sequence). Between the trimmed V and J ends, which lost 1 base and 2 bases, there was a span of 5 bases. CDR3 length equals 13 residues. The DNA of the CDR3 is TGTGCCAGCAGCTTAGACCTGAACTATGGCTACACCTTC. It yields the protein CASSLDLNYGYTF.

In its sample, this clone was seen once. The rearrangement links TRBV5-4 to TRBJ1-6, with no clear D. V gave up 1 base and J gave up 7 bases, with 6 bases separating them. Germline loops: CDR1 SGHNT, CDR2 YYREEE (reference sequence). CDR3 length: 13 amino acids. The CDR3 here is CASSLQQNSPLHF. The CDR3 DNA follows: TGTGCCAGCAGCTTGCAGCAGAATTCACCCCTCCACTTT.

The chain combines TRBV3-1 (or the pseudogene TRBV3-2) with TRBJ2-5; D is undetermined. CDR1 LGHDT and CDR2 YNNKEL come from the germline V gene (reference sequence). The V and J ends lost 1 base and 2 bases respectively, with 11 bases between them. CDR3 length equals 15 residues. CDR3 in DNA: TGTGCCAGCAGCCAAGGCTTCAGCCATCAAGAGACCCAGTACTTC. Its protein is CASSQGFSHQETQYF.

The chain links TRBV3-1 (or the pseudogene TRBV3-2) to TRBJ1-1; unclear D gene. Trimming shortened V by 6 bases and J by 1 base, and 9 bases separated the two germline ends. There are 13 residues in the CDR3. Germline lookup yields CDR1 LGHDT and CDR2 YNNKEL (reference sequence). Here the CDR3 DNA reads TGTGCCAGCAGTTTGAGGGAGAACACTGAAGCTTTCTTT. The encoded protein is CASSLRENTEAFF.

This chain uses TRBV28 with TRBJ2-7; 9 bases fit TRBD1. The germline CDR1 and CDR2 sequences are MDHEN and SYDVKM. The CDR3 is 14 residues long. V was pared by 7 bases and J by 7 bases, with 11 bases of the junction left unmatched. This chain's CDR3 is CASTFFSGTGEQYF. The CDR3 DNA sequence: TGTGCCAGCACCTTTTTTTCCGGGACAGGGGAGCAGTACTTC.

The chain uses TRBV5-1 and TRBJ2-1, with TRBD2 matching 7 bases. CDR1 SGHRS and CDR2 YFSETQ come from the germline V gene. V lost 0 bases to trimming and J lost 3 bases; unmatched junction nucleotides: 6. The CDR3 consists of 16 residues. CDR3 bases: TGCGCCAGCAGCTTGGAAGGCGGGAGTGTCTACAATGAGCAGTTCTTC. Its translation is CASSLEGGSVYNEQFF.

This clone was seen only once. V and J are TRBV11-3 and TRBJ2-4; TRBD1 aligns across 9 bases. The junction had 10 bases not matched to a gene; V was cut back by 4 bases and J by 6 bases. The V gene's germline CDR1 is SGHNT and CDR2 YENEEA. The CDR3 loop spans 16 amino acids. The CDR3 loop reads CASSSQDRGSRNIQYF. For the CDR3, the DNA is TGTGCCAGCAGCTCCCAGGACAGGGGTTCGAGAAACATTCAGTACTTC.

The CDR3, as DNA: TGCGCCAGCAGGGGAGACAGGGTAACAGTGAACACTGAAGCTTTCTTT. Translated, it gives CASRGDRVTVNTEAFF. This rearrangement joins TRBV10-1 to TRBJ1-1; TRBD1 agrees at 7 bases. The CDR3 extends over 16 amino acids. With 6 bases clipped from V and 0 bases from J, the junction kept 10 bases outside the gene matches. Per germline, CDR1 WNHNN and CDR2 SYGVQD (reference sequence).

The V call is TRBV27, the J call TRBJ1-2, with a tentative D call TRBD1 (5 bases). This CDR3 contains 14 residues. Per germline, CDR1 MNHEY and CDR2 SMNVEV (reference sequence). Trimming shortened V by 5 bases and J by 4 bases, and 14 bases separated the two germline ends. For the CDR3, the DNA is TGTGCCAGCAGTCCCGGGACGGGCGCCTATGGCTACACCTTC. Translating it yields CASSPGTGAYGYTF.

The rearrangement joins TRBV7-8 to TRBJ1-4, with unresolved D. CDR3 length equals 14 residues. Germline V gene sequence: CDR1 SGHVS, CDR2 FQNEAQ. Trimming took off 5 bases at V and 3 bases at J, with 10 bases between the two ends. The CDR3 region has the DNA TGTGCCAGCAGCCCAGGTTTGCCTAATGAAAAACTGTTTTTT. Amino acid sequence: CASSPGLPNEKLFF.